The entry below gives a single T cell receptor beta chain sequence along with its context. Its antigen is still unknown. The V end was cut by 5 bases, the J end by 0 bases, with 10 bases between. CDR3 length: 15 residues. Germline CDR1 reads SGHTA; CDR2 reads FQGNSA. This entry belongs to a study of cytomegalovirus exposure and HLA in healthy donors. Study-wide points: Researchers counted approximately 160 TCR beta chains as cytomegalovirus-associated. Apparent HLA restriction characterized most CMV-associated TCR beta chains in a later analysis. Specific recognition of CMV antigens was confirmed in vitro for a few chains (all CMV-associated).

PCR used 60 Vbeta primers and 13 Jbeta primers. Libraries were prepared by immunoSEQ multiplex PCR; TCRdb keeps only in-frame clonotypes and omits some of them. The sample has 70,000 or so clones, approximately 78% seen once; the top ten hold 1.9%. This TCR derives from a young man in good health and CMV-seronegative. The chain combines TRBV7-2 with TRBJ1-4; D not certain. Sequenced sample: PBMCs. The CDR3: CASSPDATTNEKLFF. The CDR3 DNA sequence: TGTGCCAGCAGCCCAGATGCCACAACTAATGAAAAACTGTTTTTT.